This T cell receptor (beta chain) was obtained from a study of blood T cells in healthy people across ages. Then a second PCR, running about 7 to 11 cycles, was carried out with a sample-barcoded 5' primer and a J-beta primer mix. Each of the cDNA molecules was tagged by a template-switch adaptor with 12 random nucleotides. TCRdb reanalysed the 5' RACE reads using MiXCR and keeps one entry per CDR3 protein. The data show more than 650,000 distinct CDR3 sequences, about 20% seen once. Germline CDR1 is MNHNS and CDR2 is SASEGT. This CDR3 spans 14 amino acids. Trimming left V 2 bases short and J 9 bases short, with 14 bases between.

This receptor was taken from a man between 70 and 80 years old in good health. The V call is TRBV6-1, the J call TRBJ1-5; D unresolved. Sequencing was done on a sample of blood. The CDR3 reads CASSEPGLVPPQHF. In DNA form, the CDR3 reads TGTGCCAGCAGTGAACCCGGCCTAGTTCCGCCCCAGCATTTT.